Listed below are T cell receptor beta chains from one sample, sequenced in a study of beta chain features in type 1 diabetes. This table comes from immunoSEQ multiplex PCR, and its TCRdb copy is limited to in-frame clones, with some not included. Among around 350,000 clones listed, about 12% were seen once. The sequenced sample was naive CD4+ T cells from blood. The receptor source for this set is a man between 18 and 35 years old in good health. Each CDR3 is given without its conserved first and last residue. Each record gives: V gene, J gene, CDR3 protein.

TRBV9	TRBJ2-6	ASSIGQALSGANVLT
TRBV6-1	TRBJ2-3	ASSENRWEVADTQY
TRBV5-1	TRBJ1-2	ASRFTGANYGYT
TRBV18	TRBJ1-4	ASSPSGTANEKLF
TRBV14	TRBJ2-7	ASSPRGYSYEQY
TRBV6-5	TRBJ1-1	ASHGSERNTEAF
TRBV5-1	TRBJ2-2	ASSLGGRRGTGELF
TRBV7-2	TRBJ2-3	ASSGRLQGSTDTQY
TRBV7-3	TRBJ2-2	ASSLRARLGGAEELF
TRBV4-3	TRBJ1-1	ASSQWTDPYEAF
TRBV28	TRBJ1-2	ASSLSTQGRGYT
TRBV28	TRBJ2-4	ASKARAVNIQY
TRBV7-9	TRBJ2-5	ASSSGQGPMETQY
TRBV20-1	TRBJ1-2	SATPYGYT
TRBV6-1	TRBJ2-7	ATQWGPGPYEQY
TRBV14	TRBJ2-3	ASSQDRRTDTQY
TRBV19	TRBJ2-7	ASSIPGGASSYEQY
TRBV4-2	TRBJ2-1	ASSQGLIAGVSYNEQF
TRBV10-3	TRBJ1-1	AISESPGRGPNTEAF
TRBV5-8	TRBJ2-1	ASSHLGLRTGYNEQF
TRBV28	TRBJ2-7	ASRGATYEQY
TRBV18	TRBJ1-6	ASSPTETGQINSPLH
TRBV4-2	TRBJ2-7	ASSQVGAGGSYEQY
TRBV15	TRBJ2-3	ATSRDGGSDTQY
TRBV7-9	TRBJ1-2	ASSPDRGIYGYT
TRBV6-6	TRBJ1-5	ASSYRGPSNQPQH
TRBV18	TRBJ2-7	ASSPLRAEEQY
TRBV18	TRBJ1-6	ASSHGVGIDSPLH
TRBV7-9	TRBJ2-1	ASSLPGGSYNEQF
TRBV7-9	TRBJ2-7	ASSLAASYEQY
TRBV7-9	TRBJ2-7	ASSIHGGALSYEQY